Below are 3 T cell receptor beta chains sequenced from a single sample in a study of blood T cells in healthy people across ages. Primed by a sample-barcoded 5' primer and a J-beta primer mix, a second PCR proceeded for about 7 to 12 cycles. TCRdb ran MiXCR on the 5' RACE reads and lists one entry per CDR3 protein. The data contain roughly 1,300,000 distinct CDR3 sequences, around 59% of them singletons. The sequenced sample was blood. The source of these receptors is a man between 18 and 35 years old in good health.

The rearrangement joins TRBV4-1 to TRBJ1-2; D remains unclear. This CDR3 has 15 amino acids. The germline gives CDR1 MGHRA, CDR2 YSYEKL. Trimming stripped 2 bases from V and 11 bases from J, with 21 bases between. As DNA, the CDR3 is TGCGCCAGCAGCCAACTGCCCGGGCCCCCTTACGATTACACCTTC. This gives the protein CASSQLPGPPYDYTF.

The chain combines TRBV28 with TRBJ2-3, with 7 bases matching TRBD1. The CDR3 totals 16 residues. CDR1 is MDHEN, CDR2 SYDVKM, per germline. Germline trimming cut 5 bases from V and 2 bases from J; bases unmatched to any gene: 10. The CDR3 protein is CASSERTGAFTDTQYF. As DNA, the CDR3 is TGTGCCAGCAGTGAACGGACAGGTGCTTTCACAGATACGCAGTATTTT.

Notes on this clonotype: One base away lies a much larger clone, so this may be a sequencing read error. The gene calls are TRBV9 and TRBJ2-5; TRBD2 might be the D (7 bases). Germline lookup yields CDR1 SGDLS and CDR2 YYNGEE. CDR3 size: 17 residues. CDR3 sequence: CASSERGGAFAQGTQYF. CDR3 bases: TGTGCCAGCAGCGAGAGGGGGGGAGCATTTGCCCAAGGGACCCAGTACTTC.